This T cell receptor (beta chain) was recovered during a study of cytomegalovirus exposure and HLA in healthy donors. V dropped 5 bases and J dropped 0 bases, with 11 bases sitting between them. CDR1 is SNHLY, CDR2 FYNNEI, per germline. This CDR3 has 15 amino acids. Unrecorded immune exposures were likely, despite nominal health at sampling. 60 Vbeta and 13 Jbeta primers were used in PCR. Measured with immunoSEQ multiplex PCR; TCRdb has only the in-frame clones, and not every one. The sample holds some 90,000 clones, around 84% seen once. There are a few counts of this clone. Sequencing was carried out using PBMCs. The rearrangement uses TRBV2 and TRBJ1-3; tentatively, D is TRBD1 (5 bases). This TCR was sampled from a woman between 40 and 50 years old in good health and CMV-seronegative. CDR3 in DNA: TGTGCCAGCAGTCCGGGACTGATCTCTGGAAACACCATATATTTT. Translating it yields CASSPGLISGNTIYF.